This TCR beta chain was profiled in a study of T-cell reconstitution after alpha-beta-depleted transplantation in children. Germline V lookup: CDR1 SSHAT, CDR2 FNYEAQ (reference sequence). There are 13 residues in the CDR3. V lost 2 bases, J lost 4 bases, and 6 bases lay in between. Unique molecular identifiers were incorporated into the prepared TCRbeta library. TCRdb re-derived calls from the PCR reads in MiXCR, one entry per CDR3 protein. The table records about 360,000 distinct CDR3 sequences, about an eighth of them present only once. This clonotype has at least ten counts. The input for sequencing was PBMCs, taken from the stem cell graft. V usage is TRBV7-7 and J usage is TRBJ2-1; no firm D call. This clonotype was obtained from a human donor who donated a stem cell graft to a child with Fanconi anemia. The CDR3 here is CASSLNVYNEQFF. The CDR3, as DNA: TGTGCCAGCAGCTTAAATGTGTACAATGAGCAGTTCTTC.